What follows are 13 T cell receptor beta chains derived from one specimen sequenced in a study of beta chain features in type 1 diabetes. Regarding the study as a whole: Researchers report that Type 1 diabetes patients had moderately but significantly shorter TCRB CDR3s across all four CD4+ subsets.

Of the isolated RNA, all was reverse transcribed, and so the sequenced material was expressed TCRB transcripts. Assay: immunoSEQ multiplex PCR; the TCRdb copy retains only in-frame clones and omits some. Among hundreds of thousands of clones, 10% to 15% were seen once, and the ten largest hold 0.022%. These receptors' targets are unknown. Input material: naive CD4+ T cells from blood. The source of these receptors is a man aged 18 to 30 with type 1 diabetes.

This clone was detected a few times. This chain uses TRBV30 with TRBJ2-1, with D perhaps matching TRBD1 (6 bases). Germline V lookup: CDR1 GTSNPN, CDR2 SVGIG (reference sequence). This CDR3 is 12 amino acids long. Trimming pared 3 bases from V and 7 bases from J, leaving 10 bases between. CDR3 sequence (DNA): TGTGCCTGGAGACAGGGCTCGAATGAGCAGTTCTTC. It codes for CAWRQGSNEQFF.

This chain links TRBV7-9 with TRBJ1-2; 9 nucleotides match TRBD1. V was pared by 1 base and J by 6 bases, with 6 bases of the junction left unmatched. The CDR3 runs to 15 residues. The germline V gene encodes CDR1 SEHNR and CDR2 FQNEAQ (reference sequence). CDR3 in amino acids: CASSLGDRARHGYTF. CDR3 sequence (DNA): TGTGCCAGCAGCTTAGGGGACAGGGCGAGGCATGGCTACACCTTC.

This clone was counted only a few times. The chain's CDR3 is CAWSRGQSTEAFF. CDR3 sequence (DNA): TGTGCCTGGAGTCGAGGACAGTCCACTGAAGCTTTCTTT. J is TRBJ1-1 and V is TRBV30, with TRBD1 as a possible D gene (6 bases). The CDR3 length is 13 residues. Trimming shortened V by 2 bases and J by 4 bases, and 11 bases separated the two germline ends. In germline, CDR1 is GTSNPN, CDR2 SVGIG (reference sequence).

In the case of this clone: The identical CDR3 is also encoded by other nucleotide sequences in the sample. The chain carries TRBV30 and TRBJ2-7, with no clear D. Trimming took 1 base from V and 2 from J, leaving 21 bases between them. Germline V CDR1 and CDR2: GTSNPN, SVGIG (reference sequence). The CDR3 has 17 amino acids. DNA for the CDR3: TGTGCCTGGAGTGAGTTTGCGCGTTCGGACGGAACCTACGAGCAGTACTTC. Amino acids: CAWSEFARSDGTYEQYF.

This clone was observed a few times. The rearrangement joins TRBV4-1 to TRBJ1-2; 7 nucleotides line up with TRBD1. V was pared by 1 base and J by 0 bases, with 8 bases of the junction left unmatched. The CDR3 runs 17 residues. Germline CDR1 reads MGHRA; CDR2 reads YSYEKL. The DNA for the CDR3 is TGCGCCAGCAGCCAAGTTACAGGGGCCTACCCTAACTATGGCTACACCTTC. Protein: CASSQVTGAYPNYGYTF.

This clone showed up just a few times. The J gene is TRBJ2-5, the V gene TRBV28; D may correspond to TRBD1 or TRBD2 (5 bases each). CDR1 is MDHEN, CDR2 SYDVKM, per germline. The CDR3 covers 15 residues. Trimming shortened V by 2 bases and J by 4 bases, and 14 bases separated the two germline ends. Here the CDR3 reads CASSLGGGVGETQYF. The CDR3 DNA sequence: TGTGCCAGCAGTTTAGGGGGTGGTGTTGGAGAGACCCAGTACTTC.

This clone was seen a few times. The chain links TRBV11-2 to TRBJ1-1, with 8 nucleotides matching TRBD1. CDR3 size: 14 residues. Germline CDR1 is SGHAT and CDR2 is FQNNGV. The V gene end was trimmed by 6 bases and the J gene end by 0 bases; junction bases not matched to a gene: 3. The CDR3 DNA reads TGTGCCAGCAGACCACAGGGGGTGAACACTGAAGCTTTCTTT. Its protein is CASRPQGVNTEAFF.

The V call is TRBV6-5, the J call TRBJ1-6; 7 bases are a match to TRBD1. Germline V lookup: CDR1 MNHEY, CDR2 SVGAGI. The CDR3 loop spans 14 amino acids. V was pared by 4 bases and J by 9 bases, with 6 bases of the junction left unmatched. The CDR3 region has the DNA TGTGCCAGCAGTTCGCCGACAGGGTCTTCACCCCTCCACTTT. It translates to CASSSPTGSSPLHF.

The gene calls are TRBV25-1 and TRBJ1-1; a weak D match, TRBD1 (5 bases). V was clipped by 4 bases and J by 0 bases, with 12 bases between them. This CDR3 has 15 amino acids. Germline CDR1 reads MGHDK; CDR2 reads SYGVNS. The CDR3 DNA sequence: TGTGCCAGCAGTGCTCAGACAGACATGAACACTGAAGCTTTCTTT. Protein: CASSAQTDMNTEAFF.

This sequence joins TRBV30 and TRBJ2-3, with D perhaps matching TRBD1 or TRBD2 (6 bases each). Trimming took 0 bases from V and 1 from J, leaving 14 bases between them. CDR1 is GTSNPN and CDR2 is SVGIG in the germline V gene (reference sequence). This CDR3 is 16 amino acids long. CDR3 amino acids: CAWSVWGARGTDTQYF. The CDR3 DNA reads as TGTGCCTGGAGTGTATGGGGGGCCAGGGGCACAGATACGCAGTATTTT. Full variable domain (missing parts from reference TRBV30 and TRBJ2-3): SQTIHQWPATLVQPVGSPLSLECTVEGTSNPNLYWYRQAAGRGLQLLFYSVGIGQISSEVPQNLSASRPQDRQFILSSKKLLLSDSGFYLCAWSVWGARGTDTQYFGPGTRLTVL.

The table lists this clone with a few counts. This chain connects TRBV29-1 to TRBJ1-2; D is undetermined. CDR1 and CDR2 from the germline V gene are SQVTM and ANQGSEA. The CDR3 runs to 13 residues. Trimming removed 2 bases at V and 3 bases at J, with 10 bases between. The CDR3 DNA follows: TGCAGCGTTGAACAGACGACCTACTATGGCTACACCTTC. Translated, it gives CSVEQTTYYGYTF.

This clone was seen only a few times. The rearrangement links TRBV28 to TRBJ2-1; D ambiguous. CDR3 size: 13 residues. Germline assignment: CDR1 MDHEN and CDR2 SYDVKM. Trimming took off 7 bases at V and 5 bases at J, with 12 bases between the two ends. CDR3 coding DNA: TGTGCCAGCACCCGCCCACCCAACAATGAGCAGTTCTTC. This gives the protein CASTRPPNNEQFF.

The rearrangement links TRBV10-3 to TRBJ2-3, with 10 bases aligning to TRBD2. Looked up from germline, CDR1 is ENHRY and CDR2 is SYGVKD. The ends lost 6 bases at V and 0 bases at J; junction bases unmatched: 12. The CDR3 consists of 18 residues. CDR3 region: CAIRVSVGLANSTDTQYF. DNA of the CDR3: TGTGCCATCAGGGTGTCGGTGGGACTAGCGAACAGCACAGATACGCAGTATTTT.